This T cell receptor beta chain appears in the sequencing data of a study of neurological immune-mediated disorders. TCRdb fed the 5' RACE reads into MiXCR, producing one record per CDR3 protein. Among over 45,000 distinct CDR3 sequences listed, around 25% were seen once. The germline V and J ends were trimmed by 8 bases and 2 bases, with 13 bases remaining between them. Germline V gives CDR1 SNHLY, CDR2 FYNNEI. The CDR3 length is 13 residues. This clonotype was counted many times. This sequence was found in a woman in her 70s in good health. Specimen: PBMCs. This rearrangement joins TRBV2 to TRBJ2-7; possible D gene TRBD2, 5 bases. CDR3 residues: CASGETRAYEQYF. CDR3 nucleotide sequence: TGTGCCAGCGGGGAGACTCGGGCCTACGAGCAGTACTTC.